This TCR beta chain appears in the sequencing data of a study of blood T cell repertoires in COVID-19 (dated by TCRdb to the early 2020s). General notes on the study: Samples covering the acute and convalescent phases of COVID-19 were provided by collaborators in the United States, Italy and Spain. The material from the prospective study consisted of cDNA or gDNA derived from T cells, B-cell-depleted T cells, or PBMCs. The dataset comprised deeply sampled blood TCRbeta repertoires from subjects exposed to, actively infected with, or recovered from COVID-19. The repertoires were released in a freely available public database meant as a resource for research on the immune response to SARS-CoV-2. The samples were drawn from two sources: the first 160 participants of the ongoing ImmuneRACE study, and 1,254 subjects contributed by 6 global collaborators. The sample metadata nearly always contained a de-identified subject ID, COVID-19 status, age in years and sex. HLA class I and class II types, where available, came from metadata supplied by the sample provider rather than from assay-based typing. Study-wide conclusions, independent of this receptor: Clinical and demographic metadata were provided uncurated, with the amount varying by source and participant.

TCRbeta CDR3 regions were amplified from genomic DNA by means of the immunoSEQ Assay, a bias-controlled multiplex PCR. The authors processed their data as follows. Nucleated cell counts per sample were estimated from amplification of reference gene primers within the assay. Sequence reads were collapsed and filtered to measure the absolute abundance of every unique TCRbeta CDR3 rearrangement. For each sample, productive Simpson clonality was calculated as the square root of Simpson's diversity index over productive rearrangements. TCRdb obtained this table from immuneACCESS and retained in-frame rearrangements with V and J assigned. These tables miss some clones; where compared with another copy, unresolved V genes account for less than half of the shortfall, and the remainder is unexplained. D and trimming were read from the DNA, whereas the V and J calls and clone size are those reported in that table. Recorded for this sample are 150,000 to 200,000 clones; around 72% of them occurred a single time. Of the sample, around 3% is held by the ten largest clones.

The V end loses 1 base and the J end loses 2 bases, and a stretch of 14 bases separates them. CDR1 is given as MGHRA and CDR2 as YSYEKL, both from the germline V gene. There are 17 amino acids in the CDR3, from cysteine to phenylalanine inclusive. The sequence is cut down to CDR3 DNA, 51 bases in frame from base 1. The collaborating institutions used their own protocols to collect whole blood in K2EDTA tubes. For TCRbeta analysis, collaborator samples were shipped as frozen whole blood, as isolated PBMCs, or as DNA extracted from either sample type. As to this clone: Its antigen has not been determined. No base qualities exist here, and no much larger clone lies one base off it.

In this chain, TRBV4-1 is recombined with TRBJ2-2; TRBD2 is a weak D gene call, 6 bases matching. The sample comprised peripheral blood. This TCR was recovered from an elderly woman with acute or convalescent COVID-19. CDR3 region: CASSQGPGGTNTGELFF. In nucleotides, the sequence is TGCGCCAGCAGCCAAGGCCCTGGGGGGACCAACACCGGGGAGCTGTTTTTT.